The next 28 T cell receptor beta chains were all read from a single sample in a study of beta chain features in type 1 diabetes. Every isolated RNA sample was fully reverse transcribed, so sequencing captured expressed TCRB transcripts. Clones were read by immunoSEQ multiplex PCR, and TCRdb kept only the in-frame ones, dropping some. The table records some 410,000 clones, about an eighth of them present only once. The sequenced material came from naive CD4+ T cells from blood. The receptors here all came from a woman in her late teens or twenties in good health.

This clone was counted a few times. The chain uses TRBV15 and TRBJ2-1, with 8 bases fitting TRBD2. Germline V lookup: CDR1 LNHNV, CDR2 YYDKDF (reference sequence). The CDR3 runs 15 residues. The J segment lost 1 base and the V segment lost 8 bases, leaving 7 bases of the junction unmatched. CDR3 coding DNA: TGTGCCACCGGCCGGGGGGGGGCGTCCTACAATGAGCAGTTCTTC. Its translation is CATGRGGASYNEQFF.

This chain uses TRBV7-9 with TRBJ2-5, with D unclear. Per germline, CDR1 SEHNR and CDR2 FQNEAQ (reference sequence). The CDR3 runs to 12 residues. V lost 3 bases and J 4 bases, leaving 6 bases between the germline ends. The CDR3 DNA sequence: TGTGCCAGCAGCTTGCCAGCAGAGACCCAGTACTTC. It yields the protein CASSLPAETQYF.

The table lists this clone with a few counts. The V gene is TRBV9, the J gene TRBJ1-4; D ambiguous. The CDR3 loop spans 15 amino acids. Trimming removed 4 bases from V and 5 bases from J, with 15 bases in between. The germline V gene encodes CDR1 SGDLS and CDR2 YYNGEE. DNA for the CDR3: TGTGCCAGCAGCCCAAGTCCCAGGCGGAATGAAAAACTGTTTTTT. This gives the protein CASSPSPRRNEKLFF.

This clone appeared once. The chain employs TRBV5-6 and TRBJ2-4, with TRBD1 as a possible D gene (5 bases). Germline assignment: CDR1 SGHDT and CDR2 YYEEEE. The V gene lost 2 bases and the J gene lost 0 bases, with 12 bases spanning the gap. The CDR3 loop spans 16 amino acids. CDR3 nucleotides: TGTGCCAGCAGCTTACCGACAGTTCTAGCCAAAAACATTCAGTACTTC. This sequence encodes CASSLPTVLAKNIQYF.

The chain links TRBV25-1 to TRBJ2-7; D may correspond to TRBD1 or TRBD2 (5 bases each). Germline V gene lookup returns CDR1 MGHDK and CDR2 SYGVNS. V lost 5 bases to trimming and J lost 2 bases, with 13 bases between them. This CDR3 is 14 amino acids long. DNA for the CDR3: TGTGCCAGCAGTTCACCCGGGACCCCCTACGAGCAGTACGTC. This sequence encodes CASSSPGTPYEQYV.

This clone was picked up a small number of times. The gene calls are TRBV4-3 and TRBJ2-7; D is perhaps TRBD2 (5 bases). V gave up 6 bases and J gave up 0 bases, with 15 bases separating them. From germline, CDR1 is LGHNA and CDR2 YSLEER. The CDR3 sequence is 15 residues long. CDR3 sequence (DNA): TGCGCCAGCAGACAGAGACTATCCAGCTCCTACGAGCAGTACTTC. Translated: CASRQRLSSSYEQYF.

This clone was seen only a few times. The genes are TRBV10-3 and TRBJ2-7, with 9 bases lining up with TRBD1. CDR1 and CDR2 from the germline V gene are ENHRY and SYGVKD. CDR3 length: 12 residues. The ends lost 10 bases at V and 0 bases at J; junction bases unmatched: 1. Written as DNA, the CDR3 is TGTGCCACGACAGGGGGCTCCTACGAGCAGTACTTC. This sequence encodes CATTGGSYEQYF.

This chain's CDR3 is CASRYDLSDTQYF. The CDR3 DNA sequence: TGTGCCAGCAGATATGACTTGTCGGATACGCAGTATTTT. The V and J genes are TRBV2 and TRBJ2-3; unclear D gene. The length of the CDR3 is 13 residues. Germline loops: CDR1 SNHLY, CDR2 FYNNEI. Trimming cost V 6 bases and J 6 bases, with 13 bases left between them.

The chain recombines TRBV29-1 with TRBJ2-7, with D possibly matching TRBD1 (6 bases). The CDR3 runs to 11 residues. The V gene lost 6 bases and the J gene lost 9 bases, with 15 bases spanning the gap. The germline V gene encodes CDR1 SQVTM and CDR2 ANQGSEA. The CDR3 here is CSVGTGTGQYV. The CDR3 DNA follows: TGCAGCGTAGGAACAGGGACGGGGCAGTACGTC.

The chain combines TRBV10-3 with TRBJ1-3; possibly TRBD1 for D (5 bases). This CDR3 is 15 amino acids long. Trimming removed 4 bases from V and 0 bases from J, with 10 bases in between. Per the germline V gene, CDR1 is ENHRY and CDR2 is SYGVKD. CDR3 sequence: CAISVTALSGNTIYF. CDR3 coding DNA: TGTGCCATCAGTGTGACAGCCCTCTCTGGAAACACCATATATTTT.

This clone was seen more than once but under ten times. The rearrangement links TRBV2 to TRBJ2-7; tentatively, D is TRBD2 (6 bases). Germline CDR1 SNHLY, CDR2 FYNNEI. CDR3 length equals 12 residues. Trimming stripped 10 bases from V and 2 bases from J, with 12 bases between. CDR3 sequence: CATRLVPYEQYF. CDR3 DNA sequence: TGTGCCACCCGACTAGTCCCCTACGAGCAGTACTTC.

This clone was detected only a few times. This sample includes further DNA sequences coding for the same CDR3. V and J are TRBV2 and TRBJ1-2; a weak D match, TRBD1 (6 bases). CDR3 length: 12 amino acids. V lost 3 bases and J 4 bases, leaving 6 bases between the germline ends. CDR1 and CDR2 from the germline V gene are SNHLY and FYNNEI. The CDR3 DNA reads TGTGCCAGCAGTGACAGGGGCTATGGCTACACCTTC. This gives the protein CASSDRGYGYTF. The full variable domain, its missing parts supplied by reference TRBV2 and TRBJ1-2, is EPEVTQTPSHQVTQMGQEVILRCVPISNHLYFYWYRQILGQKVEFLVSFYNNEISEKSEIFDDQFSVERPDGSNFTLKIRSTKLEDSAMYFCASSDRGYGYTFGSGTRLTVV.

This clone has a handful of counts. The chain links TRBV28 to TRBJ2-6, with D possibly matching TRBD2 (5 bases). The length of the CDR3 is 18 residues. Trimming removed 3 bases at V and 3 bases at J, with 18 bases between. The germline V gene has CDR1 MDHEN and CDR2 SYDVKM. CDR3 protein: CASSFRGLTSGGANVLTF. CDR3 nucleotide sequence: TGTGCCAGCAGTTTCCGGGGTCTCACTTCTGGTGGGGCCAACGTCCTGACTTTC. The whole variable domain, filled in from reference TRBV28 and TRBJ2-6, reads DVKVTQSSRYLVKRTGEKVFLECVQDMDHENMFWYRQDPGLGLRLIYFSYDVKMKEKGDIPEGYSVSREKKERFSLILESASTNQTSMYLCASSFRGLTSGGANVLTFGAGSRLTVL.

This clone was detected only a few times. Different DNA sequences within this sample yield the same CDR3. This chain connects TRBV30 to TRBJ1-5; D might be TRBD1 (5 bases). Germline V gives CDR1 GTSNPN, CDR2 SVGIG (reference sequence). V shed 2 bases and J shed 2 bases, with 7 bases lying between them. The CDR3 runs to 13 residues. The DNA for the CDR3 is TGTGCCTGGAGTTCGGGGGGCAATCAGCCCCAGCATTTT. Translating gives CAWSSGGNQPQHF.

The chain joins TRBV28 to TRBJ1-5; D might be TRBD1 (5 bases). Trimming stripped 5 bases from V and 6 bases from J, with 14 bases between. Germline values: CDR1 MDHEN, CDR2 SYDVKM. The CDR3 spans 14 residues. As DNA, the CDR3 is TGTGCCAGCAGTGCCCCTCTGGGGGGTCAGCCCCAGCATTTT. It yields the protein CASSAPLGGQPQHF. The variable domain in full, completed from reference TRBV28 and TRBJ1-5, reads DVKVTQSSRYLVKRTGEKVFLECVQDMDHENMFWYRQDPGLGLRLIYFSYDVKMKEKGDIPEGYSVSREKKERFSLILESASTNQTSMYLCASSAPLGGQPQHFGDGTRLSIL.

This clone was recorded a few times. The chain uses TRBV7-6 and TRBJ2-7; D may be TRBD1 (6 bases). Germline CDR1 SGHVS, CDR2 FNYEAQ. The CDR3 extends over 15 amino acids. Trimming cost V 4 bases and J 6 bases, with 19 bases left between them. This chain's CDR3 is CASSSDRSSWSEQYF. The CDR3 DNA sequence: TGTGCCAGCAGCTCGGACAGATCGTCTTGGAGCGAGCAGTACTTC.

CDR3 in amino acids: CASSLVPDASTDTQYF. The CDR3 region has the DNA TGTGCCAGCAGCTTGGTCCCGGATGCTAGCACAGATACGCAGTATTTT. The genes are TRBV5-6 and TRBJ2-3; D call uncertain. Germline CDR1 reads SGHDT; CDR2 reads YYEEEE. V gave up 0 bases and J gave up 0 bases, with 11 bases separating them. The CDR3 is 16 residues long. The full variable domain, in which reference TRBV5-6 and TRBJ2-3 provide the parts outside the CDR3, is DAGVTQSPTHLIKTRGQQVTLRCSPKSGHDTVSWYQQALGQGPQFIFQYYEEEERQRGNFPDRFSGHQFPNYSSELNVNALLLGDSALYLCASSLVPDASTDTQYFGPGTRLTVL.

A few counts support this clone. V usage is TRBV9 and J usage is TRBJ1-1; D is perhaps TRBD1 (6 bases). Germline V gene data show CDR1 as SGDLS and CDR2 as YYNGEE. V was pared by 0 bases and J by 0 bases, with 12 bases between. The CDR3 consists of 16 residues. The CDR3 sequence: CASSVDPTGLNTEAFF. The CDR3 DNA is TGTGCCAGCAGCGTAGACCCTACAGGGTTGAACACTGAAGCTTTCTTT.

With respect to this clone: Other DNA variants within this sample encode the same CDR3. This chain joins TRBV5-1 and TRBJ2-3; no definite D call. The CDR3 consists of 13 residues. V was shortened by 4 bases and J by 0 bases, with 6 bases between the two germline ends. CDR1 is SGHRS, CDR2 YFSETQ, per germline. The chain's CDR3 is CASSIGSTDTQYF. CDR3 sequence (DNA): TGCGCCAGCAGCATCGGGAGCACAGATACGCAGTATTTT.

This clone has only a few counts. The chain is built from TRBV4-1 and TRBJ2-3, with D perhaps being TRBD1 or TRBD2 (5 bases each). Trimming pared 4 bases from V and 4 bases from J, leaving 12 bases between. Germline values: CDR1 MGHRA, CDR2 YSYEKL. CDR3 length: 14 residues. CDR3 protein: CASSRGTAPDTQYF. In nucleotides, the CDR3 is TGCGCCAGCAGCCGAGGGACGGCCCCAGATACGCAGTATTTT.

The V gene is TRBV6-1, the J gene TRBJ1-1; 7 positions match TRBD1. The V segment lost 0 bases and the J segment 6 bases; nucleotides outside the gene matches: 13. Germline CDR1 MNHNS, CDR2 SASEGT. The CDR3 covers 17 residues. The CDR3 reads CASSEALWDRKPAEAFF. CDR3 DNA: TGTGCCAGCAGTGAAGCGCTGTGGGACAGAAAGCCTGCTGAAGCTTTCTTT.

This clone has a handful of counts. The chain links TRBV5-1 to TRBJ2-7, with 9 positions matching TRBD1. Looked up from germline, CDR1 is SGHRS and CDR2 is YFSETQ. This CDR3 is 15 amino acids long. After removal of 5 bases from V and 7 bases from J, the junction contained 13 bases not matched to a gene. This CDR3 reads CASRPLITGGGEQYF. The DNA for the CDR3 is TGCGCCAGCAGGCCACTGATTACAGGGGGCGGGGAGCAGTACTTC.

The rearrangement uses TRBV13 and TRBJ2-7; tentatively, D is TRBD2 (6 bases). The CDR3 length is 14 residues. Trimming removed 6 bases at V and 2 bases at J, with 14 bases between. Germline V gives CDR1 PRHDT, CDR2 FYEKMQ (reference sequence). CDR3 DNA sequence: TGTGCCAGCAGACCAGGCGGGGAAACCTACGAGCAGTACTTC. The encoded protein is CASRPGGETYEQYF.

V and J are TRBV2 and TRBJ1-1; D gene ambiguous. V lost 10 bases, J lost 1 base, and 7 bases lay in between. Germline V gives CDR1 SNHLY, CDR2 FYNNEI. The CDR3 extends over 11 amino acids. Written as DNA, the CDR3 is TGTGCCACACAGAAGAACACTGAAGCTTTCTTT. As protein: CATQKNTEAFF.

V gene TRBV18 combines with J gene TRBJ2-6, with D unclear. The CDR3 runs to 14 residues. Germline CDR1 is KGHSH and CDR2 is LQKENI. V gave up 3 bases and J gave up 4 bases, with 7 bases separating them. This CDR3 reads CASSPRGGANVLTF. For the CDR3, the DNA is TGTGCCAGCTCACCTCGCGGAGGGGCCAACGTCCTGACTTTC. The entire variable domain, with the rest obtained from reference TRBV18 and TRBJ2-6, is as follows: NAGVMQNPRHLVRRRGQEARLRCSPMKGHSHVYWYRQLPEEGLKFMVYLQKENIIDESGMPKERFSAEFPKEGPSILRIQQVVRGDSAAYFCASSPRGGANVLTFGAGSRLTVL.

This clone was picked up a small number of times. The chain uses TRBV30 and TRBJ1-1; D is unresolved. The CDR3 covers 13 residues. V lost 0 bases to trimming and J lost 1 base, with 6 bases between them. Germline CDR1 reads GTSNPN; CDR2 reads SVGIG (reference sequence). Here the CDR3 reads CAWSVSENTEAFF. The CDR3 DNA sequence: TGTGCCTGGAGTGTATCGGAGAACACTGAAGCTTTCTTT.

This clone was seen a handful of times. Germline and junction disagree at one end, which may indicate a read error. This chain connects TRBV28 to TRBJ2-5; D is uncertain. CDR3 length: 13 residues. CDR1 and CDR2 from the germline V gene are MDHEN and SYDVKM. The CDR3 here is CASSLWVAETQYF. Written as DNA, the CDR3 is TGTGCCAGCAGTCTATGGGTGGCGGAGACCCAGTACTTC.

V is TRBV14 and J is TRBJ1-2; TRBD1 is a possible D gene (6 bases). The CDR3 contains 13 residues. V lost 8 bases, J lost 4 bases, and 14 bases lay in between. CDR1 is SGHDN, CDR2 FVKESK, per germline. The CDR3 loop reads CASSSGAIYGYTF. Written as DNA, the CDR3 is TGTGCCAGCTCCTCGGGGGCAATCTATGGCTACACCTTC. Drawing the rest from reference TRBV14 and TRBJ1-2, the complete variable domain is EAGVTQFPSHSVIEKGQTVTLRCDPISGHDNLYWYRRVMGKEIKFLLHFVKESKQDESGMPNNRFLAERTGGTYSTLKVQPAELEDSGVYFCASSSGAIYGYTFGSGTRLTVV.